This TCR beta chain was sequenced for a study of cytomegalovirus exposure and HLA in healthy donors. This clone was recorded once. V shed 4 bases, J shed 8 bases, and the junction held 8 bases outside the gene matches. Germline CDR1 and CDR2: MDHEN and SYDVKM. The CDR3 has 15 residues. 60 Vbeta and 13 Jbeta primers were used in PCR. The table came from immunoSEQ multiplex PCR; TCRdb's copy has only in-frame clones and leaves some out. The sample contains about 96,000 clones, approximately 72% of which appear only once. The receptor was derived from a woman aged 70-85 years in good health and CMV-seropositive. The chain carries TRBV28 and TRBJ1-4, with 9 bases matching TRBD1. The sample taken for sequencing was PBMCs. The CDR3 nucleotides are TGTGCCAGCAGTTCCTCACAGGGGGCTGGGGAAAAACTGTTTTTT. This codes for CASSSSQGAGEKLFF.